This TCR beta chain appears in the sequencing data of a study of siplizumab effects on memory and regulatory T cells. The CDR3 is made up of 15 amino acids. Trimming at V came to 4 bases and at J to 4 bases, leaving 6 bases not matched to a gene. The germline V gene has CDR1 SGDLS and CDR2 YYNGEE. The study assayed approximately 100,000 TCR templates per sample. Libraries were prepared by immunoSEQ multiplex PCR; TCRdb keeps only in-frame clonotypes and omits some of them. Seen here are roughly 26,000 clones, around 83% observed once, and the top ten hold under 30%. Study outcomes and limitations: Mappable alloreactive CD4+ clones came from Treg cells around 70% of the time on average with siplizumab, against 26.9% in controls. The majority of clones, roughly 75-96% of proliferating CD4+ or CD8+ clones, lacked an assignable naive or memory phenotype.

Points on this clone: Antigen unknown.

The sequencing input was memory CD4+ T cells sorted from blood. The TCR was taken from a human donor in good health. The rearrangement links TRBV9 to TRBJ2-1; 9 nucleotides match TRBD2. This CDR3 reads CASSSQRGDYNEQFF. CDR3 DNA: TGTGCCAGCAGCAGCCAGCGGGGGGATTACAATGAGCAGTTCTTC.